These T cell receptor beta chains were read from a single sample in a study of blood T cell repertoires in COVID-19. Using immunoSEQ multiplex PCR, the repertoire was profiled, and TCRdb retains in-frame clones only, with some absent. The profile covers about 150,000 clones, with around 85% appearing a single time and more than 3% taken by the ten largest. The sequencing sample was made of peripheral blood. These receptors were taken from a man in his 70s with acute or convalescent COVID-19. The conserved cysteine and the conserved F or W are not part of the CDR3 here.

cdr3_aa: ASSLRLAGGGADTQY; j_call: TRBJ2-3; v_call: TRBV11-2
cdr3_aa: ASSFLILAGESTDTQY; j_call: TRBJ2-3; v_call: TRBV7-3
cdr3_aa: ASSLVSDRGDEQY; j_call: TRBJ2-7; v_call: TRBV27
cdr3_aa: ATLGNTIY; j_call: TRBJ1-3; v_call: TRBV7-9
cdr3_aa: ASSPGTSGSTDTQY; j_call: TRBJ2-3; v_call: TRBV5-1
cdr3_aa: ASSYGSTGGGSNQPQH; j_call: TRBJ1-5; v_call: TRBV6-2/TRBV6-3
cdr3_aa: ASSRVSSSYNSPLH; j_call: TRBJ1-6; v_call: TRBV6-2/TRBV6-3
cdr3_aa: APRGNEQF; j_call: TRBJ2-1; v_call: TRBV30
cdr3_aa: ASSSPSFRDSAEKLF; j_call: TRBJ1-4; v_call: TRBV7-2
cdr3_aa: ACPRTSDLHEQF; j_call: TRBJ2-1; v_call: TRBV30
cdr3_aa: ASSRRQGHNTGELF; j_call: TRBJ2-2; v_call: TRBV7-9
cdr3_aa: ASKWTGGCEQY; j_call: TRBJ2-7; v_call: TRBV21-1
cdr3_aa: ASSHPRARDFINIQY; j_call: TRBJ2-4; v_call: TRBV4-1
cdr3_aa: ASARGGAQETQY; j_call: TRBJ2-5; v_call: TRBV11-3
cdr3_aa: ASSGGTSGRDQETQY; j_call: TRBJ2-5; v_call: TRBV2
cdr3_aa: ASSWGGLSTDTQY; j_call: TRBJ2-3; v_call: TRBV7-2
cdr3_aa: ASSLLDFNQPQH; j_call: TRBJ1-5; v_call: TRBV28
cdr3_aa: AWSAGLAGTGELF; j_call: TRBJ2-2; v_call: TRBV30
cdr3_aa: ASSVDRGRYEQY; j_call: TRBJ2-7; v_call: TRBV19
cdr3_aa: ASSPGQPNTEAF; j_call: TRBJ1-1; v_call: TRBV18
cdr3_aa: ASSPPGRVGETQY; j_call: TRBJ2-5; v_call: TRBV28
cdr3_aa: ASSLGLTGEQF; j_call: TRBJ2-1; v_call: TRBV5-1
cdr3_aa: ASSTGSKETQY; j_call: TRBJ2-5; v_call: TRBV19
cdr3_aa: ASSSPEAGRIYEQY; j_call: TRBJ2-7; v_call: TRBV7-8
cdr3_aa: ASSFGTQTGHNEQF; j_call: TRBJ2-1; v_call: TRBV7-9
cdr3_aa: AISSSGGPEGEQF; j_call: TRBJ2-1; v_call: TRBV10-3
cdr3_aa: ASSSWQGLAGNEQF; j_call: TRBJ2-1; v_call: TRBV28
cdr3_aa: ASSLRTGRSYEQY; j_call: TRBJ2-7; v_call: TRBV14
cdr3_aa: ASRRTGGRGQPQH; j_call: TRBJ1-5; v_call: TRBV28
cdr3_aa: ASSQGGLGPDTQY; j_call: TRBJ2-3; v_call: TRBV3-1/TRBV3-2
cdr3_aa: ASRGLAGVDNEQF; j_call: TRBJ2-1; v_call: TRBV7-9
cdr3_aa: ASSPRTGAITEAF; j_call: TRBJ1-1; v_call: TRBV11-2
cdr3_aa: ASSVQGYEQY; j_call: TRBJ2-7; v_call: TRBV7-9
cdr3_aa: ASTKLGATGELF; j_call: TRBJ2-2; v_call: TRBV14
cdr3_aa: ASSATGYSNQPQH; j_call: TRBJ1-5; v_call: TRBV5-5
cdr3_aa: ASSLMGRGVRETQY; j_call: TRBJ2-5; v_call: TRBV7-9
cdr3_aa: ASSPAGNGNNEKLF; j_call: TRBJ1-4; v_call: TRBV18
cdr3_aa: ASSSSSGRGRETQY; j_call: TRBJ2-5; v_call: TRBV7-2
cdr3_aa: AISEAGGYNEQF; j_call: TRBJ2-1; v_call: TRBV10-3
cdr3_aa: AISASRDGNTIY; j_call: TRBJ1-3; v_call: TRBV10-3
cdr3_aa: ASSFYLEAAPYGYT; j_call: TRBJ1-2; v_call: TRBV7-9
cdr3_aa: ASSPYRSAGELF; j_call: TRBJ2-2; v_call: TRBV7-2
cdr3_aa: ASSLGPVYNEQF; j_call: TRBJ2-1; v_call: TRBV5-1
cdr3_aa: ASSTLAVETQY; j_call: TRBJ2-5; v_call: TRBV28
cdr3_aa: ASSVDRGRRNGYT; j_call: TRBJ1-2; v_call: TRBV9
cdr3_aa: ASKRTGAETQY; j_call: TRBJ2-5; v_call: TRBV6-5